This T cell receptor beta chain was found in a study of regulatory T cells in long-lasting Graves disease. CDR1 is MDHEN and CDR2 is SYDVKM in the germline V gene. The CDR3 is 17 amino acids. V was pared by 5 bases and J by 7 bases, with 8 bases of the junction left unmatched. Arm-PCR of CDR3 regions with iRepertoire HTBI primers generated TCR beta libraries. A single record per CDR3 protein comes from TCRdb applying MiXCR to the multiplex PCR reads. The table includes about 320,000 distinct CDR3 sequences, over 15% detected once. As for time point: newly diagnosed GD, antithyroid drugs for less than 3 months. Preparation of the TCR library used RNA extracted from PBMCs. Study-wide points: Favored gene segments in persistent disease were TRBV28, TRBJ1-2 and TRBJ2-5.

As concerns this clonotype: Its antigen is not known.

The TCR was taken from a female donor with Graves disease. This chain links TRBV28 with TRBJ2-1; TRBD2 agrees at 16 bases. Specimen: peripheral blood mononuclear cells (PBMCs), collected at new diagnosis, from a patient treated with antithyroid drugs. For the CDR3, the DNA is TGTGCCAGCAGTCCCGGGACTAGCGGGAGGGCCAGGAATGAGCAGTTCTTC. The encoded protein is CASSPGTSGRARNEQFF.